This T cell receptor (beta chain) derives from a study of a mutant IDH1 vaccine in newly diagnosed glioma. Background on the study: Vaccination began 4-6 weeks post radiotherapy alone, or with temozolomide cycles. Prior therapy was radiotherapy, temozolomide, or both; most received both. Regarding the study as a whole: Pseudoprogression seemed unlinked to shifts in top peripheral T cell clonotypes. Immune responses arising from the vaccine appeared in approximately 93% of patients.

Worth noting for this clone: Its antigen is unidentified.

Looked up from germline, CDR1 is MRHNA and CDR2 is SNTAGT. The CDR3 consists of 14 residues. Trimming stripped 2 bases from V and 0 bases from J, with 6 bases between. The method was immunoSEQ multiplex PCR; TCRdb's version includes in-frame clones alone and lacks a portion of them. The data hold over 55,000 clones, with less than 85% observed a single time. The time point: week 5, during vaccination. Mutant IDH1 20-mer peptide, at 300 ug, made up each vaccine dose, with topical imiquimod. The gene calls are TRBV6-4 and TRBJ2-3; the D gene is possibly TRBD2 (5 bases). This TCR came from a woman between 18 and 29 years old with glioma. Some clones in this sample may be carry-over from other donors' samples. The starting material was PBMCs, obtained from a glioma patient whose treatment included an IDH1 peptide vaccine. Here the CDR3 reads CASSDGGSTDTQYF. The CDR3 DNA follows: TGTGCCAGCAGTGACGGCGGGAGCACAGATACGCAGTATTTT.